The sequence of this TCR beta chain was determined in a study of tumor-infiltrating lymphocytes in primary liver carcinoma. Study at large: Both sexes were represented among patients, who were 30 to 69 years old. General study findings and limits: Tumor specimens were characterized by a significantly higher top-250-clone fraction than blood (p = 0.039).

Total RNA (approximately 450 ng) served as template for TCR beta cDNA synthesis primed by a constant-region primer. Library construction for TCR beta comprised three nested multiplex PCR rounds performed with slightly modified ARM-PCR. In the first two PCR rounds, TRBV1-TRBV30 forward primers were paired with a C-beta reverse primer, and each round lasted approximately 9 cycles. TCRdb used MiXCR to reprocess the multiplex PCR reads, holding one entry per CDR3 protein. The sample lists approximately 45,000 distinct CDR3 sequences, about three quarters seen once, with roughly 19% in the top ten. On this clonotype itself: Its antigen is unidentified. Germline and junction disagree at one end, which may indicate a read error.

Co-extracting RNA and DNA was done with roughly 17-34 mg of unsorted bulk tissue as input. Tumors were each sampled at five separate regions. CDR3 length: 15 amino acids. Germline loops: CDR1 MGHRA, CDR2 YSYEKL. The receptor was derived from a man aged 40-49 years with primary liver carcinoma and hepatitis B virus infection. What was sequenced was liver tumor tissue from sampling region 2. Subset noted: tumor region T2, inferior pole. The V gene is TRBV4-1, the J gene TRBJ2-3; D is unresolved. The CDR3 sequence: CTRSRDPSGRDTQYF. CDR3 sequence (DNA): TGCACCAGGAGCCGAGATCCGAGTGGAAGGGATACGCAGTATTTT.